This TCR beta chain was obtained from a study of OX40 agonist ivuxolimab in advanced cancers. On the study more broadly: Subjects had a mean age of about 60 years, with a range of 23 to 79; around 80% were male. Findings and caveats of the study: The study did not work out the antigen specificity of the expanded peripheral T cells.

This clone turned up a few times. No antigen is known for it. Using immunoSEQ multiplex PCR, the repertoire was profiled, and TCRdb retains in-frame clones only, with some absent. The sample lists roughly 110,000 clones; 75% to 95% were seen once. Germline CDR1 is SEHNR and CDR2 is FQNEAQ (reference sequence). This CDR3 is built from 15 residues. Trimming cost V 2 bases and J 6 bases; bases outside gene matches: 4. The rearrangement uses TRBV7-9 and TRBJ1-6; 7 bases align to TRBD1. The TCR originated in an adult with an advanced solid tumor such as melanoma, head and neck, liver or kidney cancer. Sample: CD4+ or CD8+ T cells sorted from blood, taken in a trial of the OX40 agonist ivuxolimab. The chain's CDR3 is CASSLRDSSNSPLHF. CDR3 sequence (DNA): TGTGCCAGCAGCTTACGGGACAGTTCTAATTCACCCCTCCACTTT.